Below are 24 T cell receptor beta chains sequenced from a single sample in a study of blood T cell repertoires in COVID-19. Sequenced by immunoSEQ multiplex PCR; TCRdb stores in-frame clones only, minus some. There are approximately 200,000 clones in the sample; approximately 86% occur only once, and around 1.2% lies in the top ten. Material: peripheral blood. The receptors were sampled from a man aged 25 to 45 with acute or convalescent COVID-19.

The genes are TRBV1 and TRBJ2-1; the table's D gene call, TRBD2, was not cross checked with the DNA. TRBV1 is annotated as a pseudogene. CDR3 size: 15 residues. The CDR3 region is CTSSPTSGGRPQQFF. The CDR3 DNA follows: TGCACCAGCAGCCCTACTAGCGGGGGGCGGCCCCAGCAGTTCTTC.

The chain is built from TRBV5-5 and TRBJ1-2; D perhaps matches TRBD1 (6 bases). V was pared by 0 bases and J by 0 bases, with 12 bases between. CDR1 and CDR2 from the germline V gene are SGHKS and YYEKEE (reference sequence). The CDR3 length is 16 residues. DNA for the CDR3: TGTGCCAGCAGCTTGGCGACAGGCTATGCTAACTATGGCTACACCTTC. Residues: CASSLATGYANYGYTF.

The chain joins TRBV18 to TRBJ1-6; TRBD1 aligns across 7 bases. CDR1 and CDR2 (germline): KGHSH, LQKENI. The J segment lost 0 bases and the V segment lost 5 bases, leaving 4 bases of the junction unmatched. The CDR3 has 16 residues. CDR3 residues: CASSATGDSYNSPLHF. The CDR3 DNA sequence: TGTGCCAGCTCAGCCACAGGGGACTCCTATAATTCACCCCTCCACTTT.

The V call is TRBV19, the J call TRBJ1-2; a possible D gene is TRBD1 (5 bases). The CDR3 spans 17 residues. In germline, CDR1 is LNHDA, CDR2 SQIVND (reference sequence). Trimming removed 4 bases at V and 3 bases at J, with 21 bases between. This CDR3 reads CASSRNSQVAGDYGYTF. Here the CDR3 DNA reads TGTGCCAGTAGTAGGAACTCACAGGTCGCGGGGGACTATGGCTACACCTTC.

The rearrangement uses TRBV30 and TRBJ1-3; possible D gene TRBD1, 5 bases. In germline, CDR1 is GTSNPN, CDR2 SVGIG (reference sequence). Trimming took 0 bases from V and 4 from J, leaving 10 bases between them. The CDR3 runs to 14 residues. CDR3 nucleotides: TGTGCCTGGAGTGTTAGGGGTAGGGGAAACACCATATATTTT. Encoded protein: CAWSVRGRGNTIYF.

The chain employs TRBV7-6 and TRBJ2-5; TRBD1 might be the D (5 bases). From germline, CDR1 is SGHVS and CDR2 FNYEAQ. This CDR3 has 15 residues. With 3 bases removed from V and 1 base from J, the gap between germline ends came to 12 bases. CDR3 in amino acids: CASSFRVGAQETQYF. The CDR3 DNA reads as TGTGCCAGCAGCTTCCGGGTAGGGGCCCAAGAGACCCAGTACTTC.

The chain recombines TRBV6-5 with TRBJ2-6, with a possible D match to TRBD1 (5 bases). Per germline, CDR1 MNHEY and CDR2 SVGAGI. The length of the CDR3 is 16 residues. Trimming removed 2 bases from V and 4 bases from J, with 12 bases in between. CDR3 loop: CASSYVSGRGANVLTF. Here the CDR3 DNA reads TGTGCCAGCAGTTACGTCTCAGGGCGAGGGGCCAACGTCCTGACTTTC.

This clone has a handful of counts. The chain uses TRBV5-6 and TRBJ1-5; unclear D gene. Trimming removed 0 bases from V and 8 bases from J, with 12 bases in between. The CDR3 totals 14 residues. Germline V gene data show CDR1 as SGHDT and CDR2 as YYEEEE. CDR3 bases: TGTGCCAGCAGCTTGGGTCTGCCTCCGGAGCCCCAGCATTTT. Translation: CASSLGLPPEPQHF.

The chain couples TRBV9 to TRBJ2-2; 13 bases line up with TRBD2. Germline CDR1 and CDR2: SGDLS and YYNGEE. This CDR3 spans 17 amino acids. V lost 4 bases, J lost 1 base, and 4 bases stayed unmatched. The CDR3 loop is CASSSRLAGGNTGELFF. The CDR3 bases are TGTGCCAGCAGCTCAAGACTAGCGGGAGGGAACACCGGGGAGCTGTTTTTT.

This sequence joins TRBV5-1 and TRBJ2-1, with 10 nucleotides matching TRBD2. The CDR3 is 15 amino acids. CDR1 and CDR2 from the germline V gene are SGHRS and YFSETQ. Trimming took 0 bases from V and 8 from J; bases not matched to a gene: 5. The CDR3 coding sequence is TGCGCCAGCAGCTTGGGGACTAGCGGATGGGATGAGCAGTTCTTC. It is translated as CASSLGTSGWDEQFF.

This clone was seen only once. The chain uses TRBV4-1 and TRBJ2-1; D not certain. V gave up 2 bases and J gave up 7 bases, with 6 bases separating them. This CDR3 is built from 12 residues. Germline V gives CDR1 MGHRA, CDR2 YSYEKL. The chain's CDR3 is CASSQIQNEQFF. The CDR3 DNA follows: TGCGCCAGCAGCCAAATACAAAATGAGCAGTTCTTC.

The CDR3 DNA is TGCGCCAGCAGCTTGACAGGGGACACCGGGGAGCTGTTTTTT. Its translation: CASSLTGDTGELFF. The V and J genes are TRBV5-1 and TRBJ2-2, with 7 bases that match TRBD1. There are 14 residues in the CDR3. Germline V gene data show CDR1 as SGHRS and CDR2 as YFSETQ. Unmatched junction bases numbered 0, after V lost 1 base and J lost 3 bases.

V gene TRBV19 combines with J gene TRBJ1-1; 10 bases fit TRBD1. V was clipped by 6 bases and J by 8 bases; unmatched bases: 3. The CDR3 has 12 amino acids. Per the germline V gene, CDR1 is LNHDA and CDR2 is SQIVND (reference sequence). The DNA of the CDR3 is TGTGCCAGTAGCTGGGACAGGGGCGAAGCTTTCTTT. It codes for CASSWDRGEAFF.

V and J are TRBV5-6 and TRBJ2-5, with 7 bases identical to TRBD2. Germline-derived CDR1 and CDR2 are SGHDT and YYEEEE. Unmatched junction bases numbered 8, after V lost 4 bases and J lost 5 bases. There are 14 residues in the CDR3. The CDR3 loop is CASSPGGGQETQYF. CDR3 DNA sequence: TGTGCCAGCAGCCCCGGCGGGGGTCAGGAGACCCAGTACTTC.

The chain couples TRBV28 to TRBJ1-5, with a tentative D call TRBD1 (5 bases). Trimming stripped 7 bases from V and 1 base from J, with 11 bases between. Germline values: CDR1 MDHEN, CDR2 SYDVKM. The CDR3 extends over 14 amino acids. The CDR3 sequence: CASNPGGSNQPQHF. The DNA of the CDR3 is TGTGCCAGCAACCCCGGGGGGAGCAATCAGCCCCAGCATTTT.

J is TRBJ2-7 and V is TRBV27; TRBD2 agrees at 9 bases. The CDR3 spans 16 residues. Germline lookup yields CDR1 MNHEY and CDR2 SMNVEV (reference sequence). V gave up 5 bases and J gave up 2 bases; unmatched junction bases: 10. This CDR3 is CASSLSLAGTTYEQYF. The CDR3 region has the DNA TGTGCCAGCAGTCTGTCCCTAGCGGGGACTACCTACGAGCAGTACTTC.

The V call is TRBV19, the J call TRBJ2-3; D is perhaps TRBD2 (5 bases). Germline CDR1 and CDR2: LNHDA and SQIVND (reference sequence). With 1 base removed from V and 0 bases from J, the gap between germline ends came to 17 bases. The CDR3 is 18 amino acids. The CDR3 is CASSIGGPSRTSTDTQYF. The CDR3 region has the DNA TGTGCCAGTAGTATAGGAGGGCCTAGTAGAACGAGCACAGATACGCAGTATTTT.

This chain joins TRBV6-5 and TRBJ1-1; unclear D gene. This CDR3 contains 13 residues. CDR1 is MNHEY, CDR2 SVGAGI, per germline. Between the trimmed V and J ends, which lost 10 bases and 6 bases, there was a span of 18 bases. CDR3 in amino acids: CATVRATNAEAFF. The DNA of the CDR3 is TGTGCCACCGTGAGGGCCACCAACGCTGAAGCTTTCTTT.

The CDR3 nucleotides are TGTGCCAGCAGCTGGGGCGGGGGTGCTGGGGCCAACGTCCTGACTTTC. It encodes CASSWGGGAGANVLTF. The gene calls are TRBV5-4 and TRBJ2-6; 7 bases line up with TRBD2. Germline CDR1 and CDR2: SGHNT and YYREEE (reference sequence). This CDR3 is 16 amino acids long. V gave up 3 bases and J gave up 2 bases; unmatched junction bases: 5.

The chain recombines TRBV5-1 with TRBJ2-1, with 8 positions matching TRBD2. The length of the CDR3 is 16 residues. Germline CDR1 and CDR2: SGHRS and YFSETQ. The V segment lost 1 base and the J segment 9 bases; nucleotides outside the gene matches: 12. The CDR3 loop reads CASSLTPQSGGSEQFF. Written as DNA, the CDR3 is TGCGCCAGCAGCTTGACACCTCAGAGCGGGGGAAGTGAGCAGTTCTTC.

Written as DNA, the CDR3 is TGTGCCAGCTCACCTGCCCAGGGGGCGGGAGGCTACACCTTC. This translates into CASSPAQGAGGYTF. The chain combines TRBV18 with TRBJ1-2; 8 positions agree with TRBD1. This CDR3 contains 14 residues. The V gene's germline CDR1 is KGHSH and CDR2 LQKENI. The V and J ends lost 3 bases and 8 bases, in that order; junction bases with no gene match: 8.

The rearrangement joins TRBV7-9 to TRBJ2-7; D is ambiguous. CDR3 length: 14 amino acids. The germline V and J ends were trimmed by 3 bases and 3 bases, with 12 bases remaining between them. Germline V gives CDR1 SEHNR, CDR2 FQNEAQ (reference sequence). The CDR3 DNA reads TGTGCCAGCAGCTTTAGGCGGTATGGCTACGAGCAGTACTTC. Translating gives CASSFRRYGYEQYF.

This chain links TRBV28 with TRBJ2-2, with no clear D. The CDR3 loop spans 12 amino acids. Trimming took 5 bases from V and 9 from J, leaving 10 bases between them. Germline V CDR1 and CDR2: MDHEN, SYDVKM. The CDR3 DNA sequence: TGTGCCAGCAGTCCCCTCCCCTGGGAGCTGTTTTTT. Its translation: CASSPLPWELFF.

The chain links TRBV7-2 to TRBJ2-7, with D hard to call. Germline assignment: CDR1 SGHTA and CDR2 FQGNSA. The CDR3 has 16 amino acids. V was cut by 1 base and J by 0 bases, with 13 bases left in between. CDR3 coding DNA: TGTGCCAGCAGCTTAGACGTGCCGAAGAGCTCCTACGAGCAGTACTTC. Translation gives CASSLDVPKSSYEQYF. Full variable domain (remainder filled in from reference TRBV7-2 and TRBJ2-7): GAGVSQSPSNKVTEKGKDVELRCDPISGHTALYWYRQSLGQGLEFLIYFQGNSAPDKSGLPSDRFSAERTGGSVSTLTIQRTQQEDSAVYLCASSLDVPKSSYEQYFGPGTRLTVT.